These 3 T cell receptor beta chains came from one sample sequenced in a study of T cells in localized non-small cell lung cancer. TCRdb's copy holds only in-frame clones and misses some; the assay was immunoSEQ multiplex PCR. The data hold 15,000 to 25,000 clones, with roughly four fifths observed a single time. The input for sequencing was peripheral blood, taken before any cancer treatment. The source is a man between 40 and 70 years old with stage I lung adenocarcinoma.

V gene TRBV6-1 combines with J gene TRBJ1-4, with 9 bases matching TRBD1. CDR1 is MNHNS, CDR2 SASEGT, per germline. V was pared by 4 bases and J by 8 bases, with 5 bases of the junction left unmatched. The CDR3 is 14 residues long. Here the CDR3 DNA reads TGTGCCAGCAGTGTGGGACAGGGAGGGGAAAAACTGTTTTTT. Translated: CASSVGQGGEKLFF.

The chain carries TRBV6-1 and TRBJ2-7, with TRBD2 matching 8 bases. The germline gives CDR1 MNHNS, CDR2 SASEGT. Trimming cost V 4 bases and J 2 bases; bases outside gene matches: 1. The CDR3 totals 13 residues. CDR3 in amino acids: CASSVAGPYEQYF. CDR3 in DNA: TGTGCCAGCAGTGTAGCGGGACCCTACGAGCAGTACTTC.

The rearrangement joins TRBV10-1 to TRBJ1-5; perhaps TRBD1 as D (6 bases). CDR1 WNHNN and CDR2 SYGVQD come from the germline V gene (reference sequence). Trimming stripped 7 bases from V and 2 bases from J, with 18 bases between. The CDR3 is 16 amino acids. Written as DNA, the CDR3 is TGCGCCAGCATCGAGATGGGGGCTCGAGGCAATCAGCCCCAGCATTTT. Protein: CASIEMGARGNQPQHF.